This T cell receptor (beta chain) was found in a study of OX40 agonist ivuxolimab in advanced cancers. Study context: Patients' therapy was ivuxolimab, an antibody that acts as an agonist of OX40 (CD134). Study-wide results and caveats: There was clonal expansion of CD4+ and CD8+ blood T cells by week 6 at 0.1 to 3.0 mg/kg.

Systemic immunosuppression or a history of autoimmune disease excluded patients. Samples were taken at baseline and on day 1 of cycles 4 and 7. Note on this clone: Its antigen is currently unknown.

Here immunoSEQ multiplex PCR was the method, and the copy in TCRdb shows in-frame clones only, minus some. Here the sample spans approximately 23,000 clones, approximately 83% being singletons. This sequence was found in an adult with an advanced solid tumor such as melanoma, head and neck, liver or kidney cancer. This specimen consisted of CD4+ or CD8+ T cells sorted from blood, obtained in a trial of the OX40 agonist ivuxolimab.

The CDR3: CASSPDTTGELFF. The CDR3 DNA sequence: TGCGCCAGCAGCCCTGACACTACCGGGGAGCTGTTTTTT. This rearrangement joins TRBV5-1 to TRBJ2-2, with no clear D. The CDR3 runs to 13 residues. Looked up from germline, CDR1 is SGHRS and CDR2 is YFSETQ. V gave up 4 bases and J gave up 5 bases, with 9 bases separating them.